The T cell receptor beta chain under discussion was sequenced for a study of cytomegalovirus exposure and HLA in healthy donors. Regarding the study as a whole: In a later analysis, most CMV-associated TCR beta chains appeared HLA-restricted.

Worth noting for this clone: The antigen remains undetermined.

60 Vbeta and 13 Jbeta primers were used in PCR. Only in-frame clones appear in the TCRdb table, and some are missing; sequencing was by immunoSEQ multiplex PCR. Of more than 150,000 clones in the sample, 70% to 85% are singletons; the top ten hold approximately 1.2%. J lost 3 bases, V lost 3 bases, and 2 bases had no gene match. This CDR3 contains 13 residues. CDR1 MNHEY and CDR2 SMNVEV come from the germline V gene (reference sequence). The sample consisted of PBMCs. This TCR came from a girl under 10 years old in good health and CMV-seropositive. The rearrangement joins TRBV27 to TRBJ2-7; TRBD1 aligns across 7 bases. CDR3 in DNA: TGTGCCAGCAGTTTGACAGGGCTCTACGAGCAGTACTTC. It is translated as CASSLTGLYEQYF.